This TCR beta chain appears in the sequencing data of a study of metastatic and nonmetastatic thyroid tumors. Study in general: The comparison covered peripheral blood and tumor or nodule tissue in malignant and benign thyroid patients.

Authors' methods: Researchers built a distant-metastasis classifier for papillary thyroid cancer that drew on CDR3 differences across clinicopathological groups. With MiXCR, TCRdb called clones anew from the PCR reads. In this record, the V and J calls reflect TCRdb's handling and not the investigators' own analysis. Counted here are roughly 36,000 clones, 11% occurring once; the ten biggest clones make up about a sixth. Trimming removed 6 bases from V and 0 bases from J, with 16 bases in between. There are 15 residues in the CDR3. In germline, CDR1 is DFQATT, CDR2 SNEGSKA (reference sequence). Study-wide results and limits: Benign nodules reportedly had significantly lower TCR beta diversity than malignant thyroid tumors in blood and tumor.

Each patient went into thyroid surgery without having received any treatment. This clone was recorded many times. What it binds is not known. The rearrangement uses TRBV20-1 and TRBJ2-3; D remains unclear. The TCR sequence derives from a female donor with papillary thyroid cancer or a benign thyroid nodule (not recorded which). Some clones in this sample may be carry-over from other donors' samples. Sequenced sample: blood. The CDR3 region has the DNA TGCAGTGCCGTTATACCGGGCCTTAGCACAGATACGCAGTATTTT. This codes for CSAVIPGLSTDTQYF.